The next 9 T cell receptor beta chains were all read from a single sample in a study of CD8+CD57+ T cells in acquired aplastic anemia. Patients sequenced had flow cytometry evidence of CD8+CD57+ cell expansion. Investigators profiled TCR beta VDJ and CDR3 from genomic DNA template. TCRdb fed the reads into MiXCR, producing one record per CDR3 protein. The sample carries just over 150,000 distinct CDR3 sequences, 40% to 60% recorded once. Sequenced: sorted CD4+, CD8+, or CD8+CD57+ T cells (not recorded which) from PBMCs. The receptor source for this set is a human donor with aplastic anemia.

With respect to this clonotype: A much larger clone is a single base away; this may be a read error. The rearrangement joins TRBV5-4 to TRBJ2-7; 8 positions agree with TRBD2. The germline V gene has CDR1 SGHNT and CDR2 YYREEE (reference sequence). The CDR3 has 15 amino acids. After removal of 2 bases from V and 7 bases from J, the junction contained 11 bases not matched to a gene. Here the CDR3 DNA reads TGTGCCAGCAGCTTTAAAGGGACTAGTTTTGATGAGCAGTACTTC. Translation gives CASSFKGTSFDEQYF. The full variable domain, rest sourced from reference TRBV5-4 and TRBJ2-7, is ETGVTQSPTHLIKTRGQQVTLRCSSQSGHNTVSWYQQALGQGPQFIFQYYREEENGRGNFPPRFSGLQFPNYSSELNVNALELDDSALYLCASSFKGTSFDEQYFGPGTRLTVT.

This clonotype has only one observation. The CDR3 DNA follows: TGTGCCTGGAGTACCACAGGGGGAGCCGATGGCTACACCTTC. Translated: CAWSTTGGADGYTF. The chain is built from TRBV30 and TRBJ1-2, with TRBD1 matching 8 bases. In germline, CDR1 is GTSNPN, CDR2 SVGIG (reference sequence). V was clipped by 2 bases and J by 6 bases; unmatched bases: 8. This CDR3 spans 14 amino acids.

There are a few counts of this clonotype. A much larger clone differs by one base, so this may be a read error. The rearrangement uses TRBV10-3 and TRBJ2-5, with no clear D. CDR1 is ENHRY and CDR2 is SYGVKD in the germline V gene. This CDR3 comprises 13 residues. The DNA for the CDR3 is TGTGCCAGCACCGCGACCCGGCGAGAGGCCCAGTACTTC. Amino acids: CASTATRREAQYF.

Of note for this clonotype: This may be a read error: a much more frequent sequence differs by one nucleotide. CDR3 nucleotides: TGCGCCAGCAACCAATCAACCCAGGGGAGCGGGGAGCTGTTTTTT. Protein sequence: CASNQSTQGSGELFF. The chain combines TRBV4-3 with TRBJ2-2; TRBD1 might be the D (6 bases). Germline values: CDR1 LGHNA, CDR2 YSLEER. CDR3 length: 15 amino acids.

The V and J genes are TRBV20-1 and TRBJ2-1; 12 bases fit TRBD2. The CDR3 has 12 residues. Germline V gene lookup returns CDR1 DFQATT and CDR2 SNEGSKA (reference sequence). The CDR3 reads CSSSGGVGEQFF. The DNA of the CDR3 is TGCAGCTCTAGCGGGGGGGTCGGTGAGCAGTTCTTC.

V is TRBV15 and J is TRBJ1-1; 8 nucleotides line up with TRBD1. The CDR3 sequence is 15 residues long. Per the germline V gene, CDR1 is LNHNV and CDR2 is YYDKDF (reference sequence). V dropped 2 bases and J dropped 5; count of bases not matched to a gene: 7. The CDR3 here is CATSRTQGARTEAFF. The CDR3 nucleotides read TGTGCCACCAGCAGAACTCAGGGGGCGAGAACTGAAGCTTTCTTT.

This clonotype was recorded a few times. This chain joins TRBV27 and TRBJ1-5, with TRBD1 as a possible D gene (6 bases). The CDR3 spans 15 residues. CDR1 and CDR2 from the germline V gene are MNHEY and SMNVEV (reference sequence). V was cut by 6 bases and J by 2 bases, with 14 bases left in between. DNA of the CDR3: TGTGCCAGCAGACCCGCCTCAGGGGGCAATCAGCCCCAGCATTTT. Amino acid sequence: CASRPASGGNQPQHF.

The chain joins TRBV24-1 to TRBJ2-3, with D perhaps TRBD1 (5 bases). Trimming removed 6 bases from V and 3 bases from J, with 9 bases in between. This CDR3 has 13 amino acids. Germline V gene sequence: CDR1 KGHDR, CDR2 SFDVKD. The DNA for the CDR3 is TGTGCCACCAGTAACCAGGGAACAGATACGCAGTATTTT. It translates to CATSNQGTDTQYF.

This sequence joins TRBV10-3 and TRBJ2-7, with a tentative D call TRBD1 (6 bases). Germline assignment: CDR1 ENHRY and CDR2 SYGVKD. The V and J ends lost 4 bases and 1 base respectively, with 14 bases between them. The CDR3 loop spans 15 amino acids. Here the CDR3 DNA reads TGTGCCATCAGTGGGGGAGTGAGGGGGTCCTACGAGCAGTACTTC. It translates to CAISGGVRGSYEQYF.